Listed here are 9 T cell receptor beta chains from one sample, sequenced in a study of PD-1 blockade in classical Hodgkin lymphoma. TCRdb's table, derived via immunoSEQ multiplex PCR, lists solely in-frame clones and lacks some. Here the sample spans fewer than 20,000 clones, roughly 83% being singletons. After autologous stem cell transplantation all patients relapsed, and prior brentuximab vedotin exposure differed between cohorts. Sample: peripheral blood mononuclear cells (PBMCs), taken before the second cycle of nivolumab. The receptor set was obtained from a human donor with classical Hodgkin lymphoma.

This clone appeared a few times. This chain connects TRBV19 to TRBJ2-3; weak D call: TRBD1 (6 bases). The CDR3 runs 13 residues. CDR1 and CDR2 from the germline V gene are LNHDA and SQIVND (reference sequence). Trimming took off 5 bases at V and 3 bases at J, with 9 bases between the two ends. For the CDR3, the DNA is TGTGCCAGTAGTCGGACAGCAACAGATACGCAGTATTTT. It specifies CASSRTATDTQYF. Full variable domain (outside the CDR3, taken from reference TRBV19 and TRBJ2-3): DGGITQSPKYLFRKEGQNVTLSCEQNLNHDAMYWYRQDPGQGLRLIYYSQIVNDFQKGDIAEGYSVSREKKESFPLTVTSAQKNPTAFYLCASSRTATDTQYFGPGTRLTVL.

This clone showed up just a few times. This rearrangement joins TRBV6-5 to TRBJ1-6; D unclear. Looked up from germline, CDR1 is MNHEY and CDR2 is SVGAGI. V lost 2 bases and J 10 bases, leaving 15 bases between the germline ends. This CDR3 region has 15 residues. This CDR3 is CASSYIDGVGSPLHF. CDR3 nucleotides: TGTGCCAGCAGTTACATCGACGGCGTTGGCTCACCCCTCCACTTT.

The chain has TRBV18 and TRBJ1-2; 7 nucleotides agree with TRBD1. This CDR3 spans 15 amino acids. J lost 1 base, V lost 4 bases, and 6 bases had no gene match. Germline CDR1 KGHSH, CDR2 LQKENI. CDR3 loop: CASSLRDSLNYGYTF. CDR3 coding DNA: TGTGCCAGCTCACTTAGGGACAGTCTTAACTATGGCTACACCTTC.

The chain links TRBV7-6 to TRBJ1-1; D not resolved. The CDR3 has 13 residues. Per germline, CDR1 SGHVS and CDR2 FNYEAQ. Trimming removed 2 bases from V and 1 base from J, with 5 bases in between. DNA of the CDR3: TGTGCCAGCAGCTTATCCGCGAACACTGAAGCTTTCTTT. This translates into CASSLSANTEAFF.

V usage is TRBV11-2 and J usage is TRBJ2-3; 13 bases are a match to TRBD2. Trimming took 5 bases from V and 2 from J; bases not matched to a gene: 7. Germline V CDR1 and CDR2: SGHAT, FQNNGV. The CDR3 is 17 residues long. The CDR3 sequence: CASSALLAGGPTDTQYF. The CDR3, as DNA: TGTGCCAGCAGCGCCCTACTAGCGGGAGGGCCCACAGATACGCAGTATTTT. Complete variable domain (other parts from reference TRBV11-2 and TRBJ2-3): EAGVAQSPRYKIIEKRQSVAFWCNPISGHATLYWYQQILGQGPKLLIQFQNNGVVDDSQLPKDRFSAERLKGVDSTLKIQPAKLEDSAVYLCASSALLAGGPTDTQYFGPGTRLTVL.

This chain uses TRBV9 with TRBJ2-1; TRBD2 matches at 10 bases. The CDR3 consists of 15 residues. Germline lookup yields CDR1 SGDLS and CDR2 YYNGEE. V was clipped by 2 bases and J by 4 bases; unmatched bases: 3. The DNA for the CDR3 is TGTGCCAGCAGCGTGTTAGCGGGGGGTTACAATGAGCAGTTCTTC. It translates to CASSVLAGGYNEQFF.

V is TRBV4-1 and J is TRBJ2-1, with 9 nucleotides matching TRBD2. Germline CDR1 MGHRA, CDR2 YSYEKL. The CDR3 is made up of 17 amino acids. The trim removed 4 bases at V and 4 bases at J, leaving 11 bases unmatched. CDR3 nucleotide sequence: TGCGCCAGCAGCCCGGCGGGGGGGACTAGCTCGTACAATGAGCAGTTCTTC. It is translated as CASSPAGGTSSYNEQFF.

This chain connects TRBV4-1 to TRBJ1-4; D perhaps matches TRBD1 (5 bases). V was clipped by 0 bases and J by 5 bases, with 13 bases between them. This CDR3 spans 16 amino acids. The germline V gene has CDR1 MGHRA and CDR2 YSYEKL. In nucleotides, the CDR3 is TGCGCCAGCAGCCAAGAGGAGGGGAGCCTAAATGAAAAACTGTTTTTT. Encoded protein: CASSQEEGSLNEKLFF.

This rearrangement joins TRBV5-4 to TRBJ2-3; D is unclear. The germline V and J ends were trimmed by 1 base and 1 base, with 10 bases remaining between them. CDR1 is SGHNT and CDR2 is YYREEE in the germline V gene (reference sequence). The CDR3 runs to 15 residues. The CDR3 DNA sequence: TGTGCCAGCAGCTTGTCCGCTTTAGGCACAGATACGCAGTATTTT. Amino acids: CASSLSALGTDTQYF. The full variable domain, with the rest looked up from reference TRBV5-4 and TRBJ2-3, is ETGVTQSPTHLIKTRGQQVTLRCSSQSGHNTVSWYQQALGQGPQFIFQYYREEENGRGNFPPRFSGLQFPNYSSELNVNALELDDSALYLCASSLSALGTDTQYFGPGTRLTVL.